This T cell receptor beta chain came from a study of blood T cell repertoires in COVID-19. Authors' data handling: Cell counts per sample came from amplifying reference gene primers. The data were produced by immunoSEQ multiplex PCR, yet TCRdb's version contains in-frame clones alone and is incomplete. V, J and clone size were drawn from that table, and D and trimming were deduced from the DNA. The data show approximately 210,000 clones, around 86% seen once. Trimming took 5 bases from V and 10 from J, leaving 12 bases between them. There are 12 residues in the CDR3. Germline V lookup: CDR1 SGHVS, CDR2 FNYEAQ.

This receptor was identified in a man between 25 and 39 years old who had recovered from COVID-19. The material sequenced was peripheral blood. This chain joins TRBV7-6 and TRBJ2-1; no clear D. In DNA, the CDR3 is TGTGCCAGCAGCCCAAGCTTTCTGGAGCAGTTCTTC. It codes for CASSPSFLEQFF.